The 26 T cell receptor beta chains listed next were all sequenced from one sample in a study of T cells in Graves' hyperthyroidism and ophthalmopathy. TCR beta CDR3 regions were amplified from RNA transcripts. HTBI primers were employed in a first-round RT-PCR of the TCR CDR3. TCRdb fed the multiplex PCR reads into MiXCR, producing one record per CDR3 protein. Of hundreds of thousands of distinct CDR3 sequences listed, more than 45% are singletons. Sequenced input: peripheral blood or thyroid tissue (not recorded which). Receptors were obtained from a woman younger than 30 with Graves' hyperthyroidism.

This clonotype has at least ten counts. Since a much larger clone is just one base distant, this may be a read error. CDR3 sequence reads: CATTPDRMGDPPLHF. CDR3 DNA: TGTGCCACCACACCGGACAGGATGGGCGATCCACCCCTCCACTTT. The V call is TRBV15, the J call TRBJ1-6, with 7 bases lining up with TRBD1. The CDR3 has 15 amino acids. V gave up 7 bases and J gave up 11 bases; unmatched junction bases: 14. Per the germline V gene, CDR1 is LNHNV and CDR2 is YYDKDF (reference sequence).

V and J are TRBV12-3 or TRBV12-4 and TRBJ1-1; tentatively, D is TRBD1 (5 bases). The CDR3 extends over 17 amino acids. Deletions cut 8 bases from V and 0 bases from J, with 22 bases between. The CDR3 protein is CASVGTTVEIMNTEAFF. The CDR3 nucleotides read TGTGCCAGCGTCGGAACGACAGTTGAAATAATGAACACTGAAGCTTTCTTT.

This clonotype occurred a few times. The chain recombines TRBV15 with TRBJ2-7, with D perhaps matching TRBD1 (6 bases). The V end lost 4 bases, the J end lost 0 bases, and 13 bases lay between the germline ends. The CDR3 runs 15 residues. Germline CDR1 LNHNV, CDR2 YYDKDF (reference sequence). The DNA of the CDR3 is TGTGCCACCAGCATTGCCCCGGACAGCTCCTACGAGCAGTACTTC. Its translation: CATSIAPDSSYEQYF.

The CDR3 nucleotides are TGTGCCAGCAGCTTAGTGCCGGCCGAGGATAATTCACCCCTCCACTTT. Its translation is CASSLVPAEDNSPLHF. J is TRBJ1-6 and V is TRBV7-2, with no clear D. V lost 1 base and J 5 bases, leaving 12 bases between the germline ends. The germline CDR1 and CDR2 sequences are SGHTA and FQGNSA. The CDR3 totals 16 residues. Combining the CDR3 with reference TRBV7-2 and TRBJ1-6 gives the whole variable domain GAGVSQSPSNKVTEKGKDVELRCDPISGHTALYWYRQSLGQGLEFLIYFQGNSAPDKSGLPSDRFSAERTGGSVSTLTIQRTQQEDSAVYLCASSLVPAEDNSPLHFGNGTRLTVT.

In the case of this clonotype: A read error is likely, as this CDR3 ends without the conserved phenylalanine or tryptophan. No DNA is shown, since the ends of the CDR3 on it are uncertain; the CDR3 is the one TCRdb lists. The J gene is TRBJ1-4, the V gene TRBV2. The CDR3 extends over 12 residues, inclusive of both ends. Germline V gene sequence: CDR1 SNHLY, CDR2 FYNNEI. CDR3 amino acids: CASSHPGLAGNI.

The gene calls are TRBV7-9 and TRBJ2-5; tentatively, D is TRBD1 (6 bases). The V and J ends lost 3 bases and 5 bases respectively, with 10 bases between them. CDR3 length: 13 amino acids. The germline V gene has CDR1 SEHNR and CDR2 FQNEAQ (reference sequence). The CDR3 nucleotides read TGTGCCAGCAGCTTCGGACAGCCGGAGACCCAGTACTTC. The encoded protein is CASSFGQPETQYF.

This clonotype has just one count. The rearrangement joins TRBV7-2 to TRBJ1-2, with no clear D. Germline CDR1 SGHTA, CDR2 FQGNSA. V was shortened by 5 bases and J by 8 bases, with 18 bases between the two germline ends. The CDR3 has 14 residues. Written as DNA, the CDR3 is TGTGCCAGCAGCCCATCGGCAGCAGTTGGAGGCTACACCTTC. It is translated as CASSPSAAVGGYTF.

Concerning this clonotype itself: The CDR3 carries no conserved terminal phenylalanine or tryptophan, so it likely arises from a read error. The DNA is left out, because the CDR3 cannot be placed on it with certainty; the CDR3 is given as TCRdb lists it. The CDR3 sequence: CASSGPAIRY. The chain recombines TRBV2 with TRBJ2-2; TRBD2 is the table's D call, not checked against the DNA. Germline CDR1 reads SNHLY; CDR2 reads FYNNEI. The CDR3 adds up to 10 amino acids, both ends counted.

The rearrangement links TRBV20-1 to TRBJ2-5; maybe TRBD2 (7 bases). Germline CDR1 and CDR2: DFQATT and SNEGSKA (reference sequence). The V gene lost 3 bases and the J gene lost 4 bases, with 21 bases spanning the gap. The length of the CDR3 is 16 residues. CDR3 sequence reads: CSASGDLGGRGETQYF. The CDR3 DNA follows: TGCAGTGCTAGTGGCGACCTGGGGGGGCGGGGAGAGACCCAGTACTTC.

This clonotype was seen repeatedly, ten times or more. V and J are TRBV9 and TRBJ1-2; 8 bases are a match to TRBD1. The CDR3 contains 15 residues. J was trimmed by 7 bases and V by 1 base; bases with no gene match: 9. Germline V gives CDR1 SGDLS, CDR2 YYNGEE. The CDR3 DNA sequence: TGTGCCAGCAGCGTATTTGGACAGGGATATAGTGGCTACACCTTC. Protein product: CASSVFGQGYSGYTF.

J is TRBJ2-5 and V is TRBV11-1, with D maybe TRBD1 (6 bases). This CDR3 has 17 residues. Trimming removed 5 bases at V and 2 bases at J, with 21 bases between. Looked up from germline, CDR1 is SGHAT and CDR2 is FQDESV (reference sequence). The CDR3: CASSHRAGTPIQETQYF. CDR3 nucleotides: TGTGCCAGCAGCCATCGTGCCGGGACACCGATTCAAGAGACCCAGTACTTC. The variable domain in full, completed from reference TRBV11-1 and TRBJ2-5, reads EAEVAQSPRYKITEKSQAVAFWCDPISGHATLYWYRQILGQGPELLVQFQDESVVDDSQLPKDRFSAERLKGVDSTLKIQPAELGDSAMYLCASSHRAGTPIQETQYFGPGTRLLVL.

The CDR3 region is CAISEKTGPYEQYF. As DNA, the CDR3 is TGTGCCATCAGTGAAAAAACAGGGCCTTACGAGCAGTACTTC. The J gene is TRBJ2-7, the V gene TRBV10-3; TRBD1 is a possible D gene (6 bases). The germline V gene has CDR1 ENHRY and CDR2 SYGVKD. The CDR3 runs to 14 residues. V lost 3 bases and J 4 bases, leaving 13 bases between the germline ends.

The rearrangement links TRBV5-4 to TRBJ1-5; D is unresolved. The germline gives CDR1 SGHNT, CDR2 YYREEE (reference sequence). The CDR3 runs to 11 residues. V lost 0 bases to trimming and J lost 12 bases, with 7 bases between them. CDR3 loop: CASSLAGHQHF. CDR3 nucleotides: TGTGCCAGCAGCTTGGCCGGGCACCAGCATTTT.

The chain links TRBV9 to TRBJ2-7, with unresolved D. V shed 4 bases and J shed 0 bases, with 23 bases lying between them. Germline loops: CDR1 SGDLS, CDR2 YYNGEE. The CDR3 covers 18 residues. CDR3 loop: CASSHRAKAGPSSYEQYF. The CDR3 nucleotides read TGTGCCAGCAGCCATCGGGCGAAGGCCGGCCCTAGCTCCTACGAGCAGTACTTC.

This rearrangement joins TRBV7-3 to TRBJ1-3; D uncertain. Germline V lookup: CDR1 SGHTA, CDR2 FQGTGA. Trimming removed 11 bases from V and 3 bases from J, with 14 bases in between. The CDR3 is 13 residues long. The CDR3 DNA reads as TGTGCCGGCCAATGGGGATATGGAAACACCATATATTTT. Its translation: CAGQWGYGNTIYF. Based on the CDR3 plus reference TRBV7-3 and TRBJ1-3, the full variable domain is GAGVSQTPSNKVTEKGKYVELRCDPISGHTALYWYRQSLGQGPEFLIYFQGTGAADDSGLPNDRFFAVRPEGSVSTLKIQRTERGDSAVYLCAGQWGYGNTIYFGEGSWLTVV.

This rearrangement joins TRBV11-3 to TRBJ2-5, with D possibly being TRBD1 (5 bases). Trimming pared 6 bases from V and 1 base from J, leaving 15 bases between. Germline-derived CDR1 and CDR2 are SGHNT and YENEEA. The CDR3 is made up of 15 amino acids. The CDR3 sequence: CASSPGPGLQETQYF. The CDR3 bases are TGTGCCAGCAGTCCCGGGCCAGGGCTCCAAGAGACCCAGTACTTC.

To note about this clonotype: As the CDR3 is not closed by the conserved phenylalanine or tryptophan, this likely results from a read error. The chain joins TRBV29-1 to TRBJ2-7, with 9 bases matching TRBD2. V lost 6 bases, J lost 3 bases, and 9 bases stayed unmatched. The CDR3 is 14 residues long. The V gene's germline CDR1 is SQVTM and CDR2 ANQGSEA. CDR3 loop: CSVIPAGGHYEQYL. The CDR3 DNA reads TGCAGCGTCATACCAGCGGGAGGCCACTACGAGCAGTACCTC.

In this sample, this clonotype turned up many times. J is TRBJ1-4 and V is TRBV2; D unresolved. In germline, CDR1 is SNHLY, CDR2 FYNNEI. V was cut by 5 bases and J by 2 bases, with 6 bases left in between. The CDR3 length is 13 residues. The CDR3 region is CASSRETNEKLFF. CDR3 bases: TGTGCCAGCAGTCGGGAGACTAATGAAAAACTGTTTTTT.

The V and J genes are TRBV29-1 and TRBJ2-7; perhaps TRBD2 as D (5 bases). Germline V gives CDR1 SQVTM, CDR2 ANQGSEA. The CDR3 extends over 13 amino acids. V was shortened by 5 bases and J by 5 bases, with 16 bases between the two germline ends. The CDR3 bases are TGCAGCGTTTGGAGTGGGAGTATCAACGAGCAGTACTTC. Translating gives CSVWSGSINEQYF.

V usage is TRBV10-3 and J usage is TRBJ1-5; unclear D gene. The ends were cut back, 10 bases at V and 6 bases at J, with 16 bases in the middle. Germline CDR1 ENHRY, CDR2 SYGVKD. The CDR3 extends over 13 amino acids. The CDR3 sequence is CASKSSMSQPQHF. The CDR3 DNA reads as TGTGCCAGCAAGTCAAGTATGAGTCAGCCCCAGCATTTT.

The genes are TRBV2 and TRBJ1-2; D ambiguous. This CDR3 region has 9 residues. Trimming stripped 8 bases from V and 8 bases from J, with 6 bases between. Germline CDR1 and CDR2: SNHLY and FYNNEI. CDR3 region: CASQGGYTF. The CDR3 DNA is TGTGCCAGCCAAGGAGGCTACACCTTC.

The chain combines TRBV29-1 with TRBJ1-2; 10 nucleotides line up with TRBD1. CDR3 length equals 13 residues. The germline V gene has CDR1 SQVTM and CDR2 ANQGSEA. With V trimmed by 6 bases and J by 3 bases, 4 bases remained unmatched. The CDR3 loop is CSVIGTGDYGYTF. The DNA for the CDR3 is TGCAGCGTCATCGGGACAGGGGACTATGGCTACACCTTC. Supplemented by reference TRBV29-1 and TRBJ1-2, the full variable domain reads SAVISQKPSRDICQRGTSLTIQCQVDSQVTMMFWYRQQPGQSLTLIATANQGSEATYESGFVIDKFPISRPNLTFSTLTVSNMSPEDSSIYLCSVIGTGDYGYTFGSGTRLTVV.

This clonotype came up many times. V usage is TRBV29-1 and J usage is TRBJ2-7, with 8 bases matching TRBD2. With V trimmed by 3 bases and J by 4 bases, 8 bases remained unmatched. This CDR3 is built from 14 residues. Germline CDR1 reads SQVTM; CDR2 reads ANQGSEA. The DNA of the CDR3 is TGCAGCGTTGAGCCTGCGGGGGGAGGGTACGAGCAGTACTTC. This translates into CSVEPAGGGYEQYF.

This chain uses TRBV7-2 with TRBJ1-1; 7 bases line up with TRBD1. V dropped 3 bases and J dropped 1; count of bases not matched to a gene: 2. The CDR3 has 14 residues. Germline CDR1 is SGHTA and CDR2 is FQGNSA. DNA for the CDR3: TGTGCCAGCAGCTTCTACAGGGGGAACACTGAAGCTTTCTTT. Protein product: CASSFYRGNTEAFF.

This chain connects TRBV16 to TRBJ1-5; no firm D call. The CDR3 runs 13 residues. Germline CDR1 is KGHSY and CDR2 is FQNENV. V was shortened by 0 bases and J by 6 bases, with 6 bases between the two germline ends. The CDR3 here is CASSQSAAQPQHF. DNA of the CDR3: TGTGCCAGCAGCCAATCAGCAGCTCAGCCCCAGCATTTT.

This sequence joins TRBV25-1 and TRBJ1-1; a possible D gene is TRBD1 (6 bases). The CDR3 sequence is 11 residues long. Per germline, CDR1 MGHDK and CDR2 SYGVNS. V was trimmed by 8 bases and J by 8 bases, leaving 12 bases between them. This CDR3 reads CASHFTGEAFF. Here the CDR3 DNA reads TGTGCCAGCCACTTTACAGGGGAAGCTTTCTTT.